A selection of T cell receptor beta chains follows, all from one sample in a study of T-cell memory formation after mild COVID-19. Using its own MiXCR run on the 5' RACE reads, TCRdb lists one record per CDR3 protein. Among approximately 98,000 distinct CDR3 sequences listed, 15% to 20% were seen once. Source material: PBMCs or a T cell subset sorted from them (not recorded which). The receptors originated from a man in his late teens or twenties who had mild COVID-19 (a few samples of this study predate the infection). Cell type and time point are not known. Each CDR3 is given with its conserved first and last residue. Fields, in order: V gene, J gene, D gene, clone size, CDR3 protein, CDR3 DNA. D genes are given only for firm matches. Expanded clones get a size class; other rows say once, few or many, or leave the size out.

>TRBV4-3|TRBJ2-1|-|few
CASSGTPSHNEQFF
TGCGCCAGCAGCGGGACTCCCAGCCACAATGAGCAGTTCTTC
>TRBV6-6|TRBJ1-2|-|-
CASSPRKYGYTF
TGTGCCAGCAGCCCCCGGAAATATGGCTACACCTTC
>TRBV7-2|TRBJ2-5|-|few
CASSSMPGRKETQYF
TGTGCCAGCAGCTCCATGCCAGGGAGAAAAGAGACCCAGTACTTC
>TRBV29-1|TRBJ2-3|TRBD2|few
CSVAQGTNTDTQYF
TGCAGCGTTGCCCAAGGGACTAACACAGATACGCAGTATTTT
>TRBV24-1|TRBJ1-1|-|few
CATSDLQGREAFF
TGTGCCACCAGTGATTTGCAGGGCAGAGAAGCTTTCTTT
>TRBV5-1|TRBJ2-3|TRBD2|few
CASSLGLAGDTDTQYF
TGCGCCAGCAGCTTGGGACTAGCGGGGGACACAGATACGCAGTATTTT
>TRBV14|TRBJ1-1|-|-
CASSPLVQGMNTEAFF
TGTGCCAGCAGCCCCCTGGTACAGGGTATGAACACTGAAGCTTTCTTT
>TRBV9|TRBJ2-3|TRBD2|few
CASSEGQAGGTDTQYF
TGTGCCAGCAGCGAGGGACAAGCGGGGGGAACAGATACGCAGTATTTT
>TRBV11-2|TRBJ2-3|TRBD2|-
CASSFNSGGPDTQYF
TGTGCCAGCAGCTTTAATAGCGGGGGGCCAGATACGCAGTATTTT
>TRBV24-1|TRBJ2-5|TRBD2|-
CATTGTSGGTQRETQYF
TGTGCCACCACCGGGACTAGCGGGGGGACGCAGCGAGAGACCCAGTACTTC
>TRBV5-6|TRBJ2-1|TRBD1|medium-sized
CASSLKDRVTNEQFF
TGTGCCAGCAGCTTGAAGGACAGGGTCACCAATGAGCAGTTCTTC
>TRBV4-3|TRBJ2-7|TRBD1|-
CASSQTPGQFYEQYF
TGCGCCAGCAGCCAAACTCCGGGACAGTTCTACGAGCAGTACTTC
>TRBV5-6|TRBJ2-5|-|few
CASTREETQYF
TGTGCCAGCACCAGGGAAGAGACCCAGTACTTC
>TRBV6-5|TRBJ2-5|-|-
CASSYSARQETQYF
TGTGCCAGCAGTTACTCGGCCAGGCAAGAGACCCAGTACTTC
>TRBV24-1|TRBJ2-3|-|-
CATSDRQATDTQYF
TGTGCCACCAGTGACCGACAGGCCACAGATACGCAGTATTTT
>TRBV14|TRBJ2-5|-|-
CASSLRAGGETQYF
TGTGCCAGCAGCCTGAGGGCGGGCGGAGAGACCCAGTACTTC
>TRBV20-1|TRBJ1-4|-|-
CSAPTANEKLFF
TGCAGTGCCCCCACCGCAAATGAAAAACTGTTTTTT
>TRBV5-1|TRBJ1-2|-|few
CASSLGQYYGYTF
TGCGCCAGCAGCCTAGGACAGTACTATGGCTACACCTTC
>TRBV7-8|TRBJ2-1|-|once
CASSLGYPGHSGDEQFF
TGTGCCAGCAGCTTAGGATATCCCGGGCACTCAGGGGATGAGCAGTTCTTC
>TRBV7-6|TRBJ2-5|TRBD2|many
CASRFAGGETQYF
TGTGCCAGCAGATTCGCGGGGGGAGAGACCCAGTACTTC
>TRBV7-9|TRBJ2-5|-|-
CASSFGAEETQYF
TGTGCCAGCAGCTTTGGAGCAGAAGAGACCCAGTACTTC
>TRBV18|TRBJ2-3|TRBD2|-
CASSPFWRGATDTQYF
TGTGCCAGCTCACCCTTTTGGCGGGGGGCCACAGATACGCAGTATTTT
>TRBV7-2|TRBJ2-1|-|-
CASSPFGEQFF
TGTGCCAGCAGCCCATTCGGGGAGCAGTTCTTC
>TRBV5-6|TRBJ2-5|-|many
CASSFKQGGETQYF
TGTGCCAGCAGCTTCAAACAGGGCGGAGAGACCCAGTACTTC
>TRBV12-3/TRBV12-4|TRBJ2-7|TRBD1|many
CASSFGAGTETYEQYF
TGTGCCAGCAGTTTTGGAGCAGGGACAGAGACCTACGAGCAGTACTTC
>TRBV5-1|TRBJ2-5|-|few
CASSILTKETQYF
TGCGCCAGCAGCATCCTAACGAAAGAGACCCAGTACTTC
>TRBV6-1|TRBJ1-1|-|-
CASSLQWTEAFF
TGTGCCAGCAGTTTGCAGTGGACTGAAGCTTTCTTT
>TRBV3-1|TRBJ2-1|TRBD2|-
CASTLQTSGGITQFF
TGTGCCAGCACCCTTCAGACTAGCGGGGGAATAACGCAGTTCTTC
>TRBV2|TRBJ2-1|-|-
CASSSGPPPNNEQFF
TGTGCCAGCAGTAGCGGGCCCCCCCCCAACAATGAGCAGTTCTTC
>TRBV12-3/TRBV12-4|TRBJ2-5|TRBD1|-
CASILTGGLEETQYF
TGTGCCAGCATCCTGACAGGGGGTCTGGAAGAGACCCAGTACTTC